Listed here are 18 T cell receptor beta chains from one sample, sequenced in a study of identical twins. TCRdb re-called the 5' RACE reads with MiXCR, one entry per CDR3 protein. Among 510,000 or so distinct CDR3 sequences listed, approximately 14% were seen once. The sample was also reused in another study, on yellow fever vaccine responses in identical twins.

The specimen sequenced was CD4+ T cells sorted from blood. The receptors originated from a woman aged 18-29 years in good health.

CDR3 protein: CASSQKTGLNTEAFF. CDR3 nucleotides: TGCGCCAGCAGCCAAAAAACAGGGCTGAACACTGAAGCTTTCTTT. The rearrangement uses TRBV4-1 and TRBJ1-1, with D possibly TRBD1 on 6 matching bases. The CDR3 spans 15 residues. The germline V and J ends were trimmed by 2 bases and 0 bases, with 10 bases remaining between them. The germline V gene encodes CDR1 MGHRA and CDR2 YSYEKL.

The chain carries TRBV6-1 and TRBJ2-2; D unclear. The CDR3 spans 14 residues. Trimming shortened V by 6 bases and J by 5 bases, and 13 bases separated the two germline ends. Germline V gene sequence: CDR1 MNHNS, CDR2 SASEGT. CDR3 residues: CASSPNSGTGELFF. In DNA, the CDR3 is TGTGCCAGCAGCCCAAACTCAGGAACCGGGGAGCTGTTTTTT.

This clonotype has a handful of counts. This rearrangement joins TRBV3-1 to TRBJ2-7, with TRBD1 as a possible D gene (5 bases). V was trimmed by 2 bases and J by 2 bases, leaving 10 bases between them. Germline V gene sequence: CDR1 LGHDT, CDR2 YNNKEL (reference sequence). This CDR3 has 14 amino acids. This CDR3 reads CASSQNRMAYEQYV. For the CDR3, the DNA is TGTGCCAGCAGCCAAAACAGGATGGCCTACGAGCAGTACGTC.

This clonotype was observed a few times. The chain couples TRBV29-1 to TRBJ1-1; maybe TRBD1 (5 bases). Per the germline V gene, CDR1 is SQVTM and CDR2 is ANQGSEA. The V gene lost 5 bases and the J gene lost 5 bases, with 12 bases spanning the gap. The CDR3 consists of 12 residues. The chain's CDR3 is CSVTEGWTEAFF. DNA of the CDR3: TGCAGCGTTACGGAGGGGTGGACTGAAGCTTTCTTT.

The chain combines TRBV6-1 with TRBJ1-1; no definite D call. The CDR3 is 17 residues long. Germline CDR1 is MNHNS and CDR2 is SASEGT. Trimming shortened V by 3 bases and J by 0 bases, and 17 bases separated the two germline ends. CDR3 protein: CASSDDTTFLMNTEAFF. As DNA, the CDR3 is TGTGCCAGCAGTGATGACACGACGTTCCTTATGAACACTGAAGCTTTCTTT.

This clonotype has more than one count but fewer than ten. V gene TRBV4-1 combines with J gene TRBJ1-6, with D unresolved. The CDR3 totals 13 residues. Germline V gene lookup returns CDR1 MGHRA and CDR2 YSYEKL. Trimming pared 3 bases from V and 10 bases from J, leaving 10 bases between. CDR3 protein: CASSQMLLSPLHF. The CDR3 coding sequence is TGCGCCAGCAGCCAGATGCTTCTATCACCCCTCCACTTT.

The V and J genes are TRBV24-1 and TRBJ2-1; 8 nucleotides align to TRBD2. This CDR3 has 16 residues. V shed 4 bases, J shed 9 bases, and the junction held 13 bases outside the gene matches. Germline values: CDR1 KGHDR, CDR2 SFDVKD. The CDR3 here is CATSDPLASGSGEQFF. DNA of the CDR3: TGTGCCACCAGTGACCCCCTGGCCAGCGGGAGTGGTGAGCAGTTCTTC.

This clonotype has more than one count but fewer than ten. The chain recombines TRBV10-1 with TRBJ2-5; TRBD1 might be the D (5 bases). CDR3 length equals 15 residues. From germline, CDR1 is WNHNN and CDR2 SYGVQD (reference sequence). V was trimmed by 2 bases and J by 5 bases, leaving 15 bases between them. The CDR3 protein is CASSEPGAGLETQYF. The DNA for the CDR3 is TGCGCCAGCAGTGAGCCTGGCGCAGGGCTGGAGACCCAGTACTTC.

V and J are TRBV20-1 and TRBJ2-3; unclear D gene. Trimming removed 4 bases from V and 4 bases from J, with 9 bases in between. The CDR3 sequence is 12 residues long. The V gene's germline CDR1 is DFQATT and CDR2 SNEGSKA (reference sequence). The CDR3, as DNA: TGCAGTGCTAAGGATGACGCAGATACGCAGTATTTT. It specifies CSAKDDADTQYF.

The CDR3 nucleotides read TGCGCCAGCAGCTTGATGGCAGATAGCACAGATACGCAGTATTTT. It codes for CASSLMADSTDTQYF. This chain joins TRBV5-1 and TRBJ2-3, with no clear D. From germline, CDR1 is SGHRS and CDR2 YFSETQ. The V gene lost 1 base and the J gene lost 0 bases, with 9 bases spanning the gap. The CDR3 runs 15 residues.

The V call is TRBV6-1, the J call TRBJ2-1, with 15 bases lining up with TRBD2. The CDR3 sequence is 16 residues long. CDR1 and CDR2 (germline): MNHNS, SASEGT. V lost 5 bases and J lost 7; bases outside the gene matches: 6. The CDR3 DNA is TGTGCCAGCAGTCCCGCCGGGACTAGCGGGAGGAATGAGCAGTTCTTC. This translates into CASSPAGTSGRNEQFF.

This clonotype was counted ten times or more. J is TRBJ2-3 and V is TRBV4-1; D is perhaps TRBD1 (6 bases). Trimming stripped 4 bases from V and 0 bases from J, with 8 bases between. This CDR3 has 14 amino acids. The V gene's germline CDR1 is MGHRA and CDR2 YSYEKL. The DNA for the CDR3 is TGCGCCAGCAGCCGGGACAAAAGCACAGATACGCAGTATTTT. Its protein product is CASSRDKSTDTQYF.

CDR3 nucleotides: TGTGCCACCAGCAGAGATCCTGCAGGGGACTATGGCTACACCTTC. As protein: CATSRDPAGDYGYTF. The chain employs TRBV15 and TRBJ1-2, with D possibly being TRBD1 (6 bases). Trimming took off 0 bases at V and 3 bases at J, with 11 bases between the two ends. This CDR3 has 15 amino acids. Germline CDR1 is LNHNV and CDR2 is YYDKDF (reference sequence).

This clonotype appeared once. CDR3: CSAVRGGSGANVLTF. CDR3 nucleotides: TGCAGTGCTGTACGGGGGGGCTCTGGGGCCAACGTCCTGACTTTC. The chain joins TRBV20-1 to TRBJ2-6; 8 positions match TRBD2. V lost 5 bases and J lost 0; bases outside the gene matches: 3. The CDR3 spans 15 residues. Per the germline V gene, CDR1 is DFQATT and CDR2 is SNEGSKA (reference sequence).

This clonotype was counted many times. This chain uses TRBV9 with TRBJ2-7; TRBD1 matches at 7 bases. CDR3 length equals 15 residues. The germline V gene encodes CDR1 SGDLS and CDR2 YYNGEE. Trimming at V came to 0 bases and at J to 4 bases, leaving 7 bases not matched to a gene. Here the CDR3 reads CASSVATGQDYEQYF. The CDR3 bases are TGTGCCAGCAGCGTAGCTACAGGACAGGATTACGAGCAGTACTTC.

The chain links TRBV6-5 to TRBJ1-6, with TRBD1 matching over 7 bases. The ends lost 4 bases at V and 6 bases at J; junction bases unmatched: 12. Germline CDR1 and CDR2: MNHEY and SVGAGI. This CDR3 has 17 amino acids. CDR3 nucleotides: TGTGCCAGCAGTTCCTCATTCCGACAGGGCGGTAATTCACCCCTCCACTTT. It translates to CASSSSFRQGGNSPLHF.

The rearrangement uses TRBV25-1 and TRBJ2-4, with D perhaps TRBD1 or TRBD2 (6 bases each). The germline V and J ends were trimmed by 1 base and 6 bases, with 13 bases remaining between them. The CDR3 spans 15 residues. The germline V gene has CDR1 MGHDK and CDR2 SYGVNS. Written as DNA, the CDR3 is TGTGCCAGCAGTGAATGGGGGGCAGTAGGAAACATTCAGTACTTC. Its translation: CASSEWGAVGNIQYF. Complete variable domain (other parts from reference TRBV25-1 and TRBJ2-4): EADIYQTPRYLVIGTGKKITLECSQTMGHDKMYWYQQDPGMELHLIHYSYGVNSTEKGDLSSESTVSRIRTEHFPLTLESARPSHTSQYLCASSEWGAVGNIQYFGAGTRLSVL.

This clonotype was counted a few times. The CDR3 DNA is TGCGCCAGCAGCCGATCCATCAGGCGGCTAGCGGATTCCACAGATACGCAGTATTTT. This sequence encodes CASSRSIRRLADSTDTQYF. The V and J genes are TRBV4-1 and TRBJ2-3; TRBD2 agrees at 7 bases. This CDR3 is 19 amino acids long. The germline V gene encodes CDR1 MGHRA and CDR2 YSYEKL. Trimming removed 4 bases from V and 2 bases from J; junction bases left unmatched: 18.